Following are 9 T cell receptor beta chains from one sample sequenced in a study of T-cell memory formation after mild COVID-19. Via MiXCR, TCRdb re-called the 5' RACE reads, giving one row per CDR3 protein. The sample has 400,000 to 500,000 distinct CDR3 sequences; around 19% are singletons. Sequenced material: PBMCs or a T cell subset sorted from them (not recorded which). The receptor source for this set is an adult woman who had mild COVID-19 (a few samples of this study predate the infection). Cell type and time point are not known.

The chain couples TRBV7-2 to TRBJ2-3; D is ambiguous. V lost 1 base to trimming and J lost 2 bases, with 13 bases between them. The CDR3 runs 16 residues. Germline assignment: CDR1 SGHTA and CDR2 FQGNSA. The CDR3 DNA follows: TGTGCCAGCAGCTTAGAAGATCTACCGTACACAGATACGCAGTATTTT. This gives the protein CASSLEDLPYTDTQYF.

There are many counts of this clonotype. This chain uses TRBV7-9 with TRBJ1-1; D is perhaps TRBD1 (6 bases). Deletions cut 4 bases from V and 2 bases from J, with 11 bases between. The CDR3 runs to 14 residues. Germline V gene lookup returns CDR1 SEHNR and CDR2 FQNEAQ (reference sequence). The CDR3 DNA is TGTGCCAGCAGCTCCTTCAGGGGAAACACTGAAGCTTTCTTT. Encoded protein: CASSSFRGNTEAFF.

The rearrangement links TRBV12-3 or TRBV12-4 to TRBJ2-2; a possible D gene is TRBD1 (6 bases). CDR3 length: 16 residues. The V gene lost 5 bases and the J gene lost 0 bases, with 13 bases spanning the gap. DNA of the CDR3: TGTGCCAGCAGTAGGTCAGGGGTCGCGAACACCGGGGAGCTGTTTTTT. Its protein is CASSRSGVANTGELFF.

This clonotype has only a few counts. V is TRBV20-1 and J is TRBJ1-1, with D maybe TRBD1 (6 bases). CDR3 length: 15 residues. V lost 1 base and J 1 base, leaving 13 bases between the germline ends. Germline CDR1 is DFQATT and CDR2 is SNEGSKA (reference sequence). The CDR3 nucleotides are TGCAGTGCTAGAGCGGCTCGACAGGCGAACACTGAAGCTTTCTTT. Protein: CSARAARQANTEAFF.

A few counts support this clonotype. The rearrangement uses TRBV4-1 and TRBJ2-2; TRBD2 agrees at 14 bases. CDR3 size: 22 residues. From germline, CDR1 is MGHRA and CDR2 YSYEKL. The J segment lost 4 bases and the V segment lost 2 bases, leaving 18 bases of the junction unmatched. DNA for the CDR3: TGCGCCAGCAGCCAACCAAACCTCGGACTAGCGGGAGGAAGAGTAGGCACCGGGGAGCTGTTTTTT. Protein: CASSQPNLGLAGGRVGTGELFF.

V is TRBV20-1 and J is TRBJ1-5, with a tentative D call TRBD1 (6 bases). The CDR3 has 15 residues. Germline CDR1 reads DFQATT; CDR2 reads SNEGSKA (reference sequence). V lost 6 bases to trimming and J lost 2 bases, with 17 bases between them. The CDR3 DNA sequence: TGCAGTGCACACTCGACAGGTTCGGGCAATCAGCCCCAGCATTTT. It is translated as CSAHSTGSGNQPQHF.

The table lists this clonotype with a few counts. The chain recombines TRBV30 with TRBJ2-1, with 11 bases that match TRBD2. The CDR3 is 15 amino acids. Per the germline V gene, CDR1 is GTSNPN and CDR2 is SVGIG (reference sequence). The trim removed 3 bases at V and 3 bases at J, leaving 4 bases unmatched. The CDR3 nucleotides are TGTGCCTGGAGCGGAGGGACTAGCGGCTACAATGAGCAGTTCTTC. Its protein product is CAWSGGTSGYNEQFF. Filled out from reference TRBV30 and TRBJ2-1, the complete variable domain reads SQTIHQWPATLVQPVGSPLSLECTVEGTSNPNLYWYRQAAGRGLQLLFYSVGIGQISSEVPQNLSASRPQDRQFILSSKKLLLSDSGFYLCAWSGGTSGYNEQFFGPGTRLTVL.

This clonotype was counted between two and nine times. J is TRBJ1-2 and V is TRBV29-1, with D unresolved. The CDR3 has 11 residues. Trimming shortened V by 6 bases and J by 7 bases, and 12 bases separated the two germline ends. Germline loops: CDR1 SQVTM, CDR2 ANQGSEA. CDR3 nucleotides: TGCAGCGTCCCGAGTGGGAGTGGCTACACCTTC. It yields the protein CSVPSGSGYTF.

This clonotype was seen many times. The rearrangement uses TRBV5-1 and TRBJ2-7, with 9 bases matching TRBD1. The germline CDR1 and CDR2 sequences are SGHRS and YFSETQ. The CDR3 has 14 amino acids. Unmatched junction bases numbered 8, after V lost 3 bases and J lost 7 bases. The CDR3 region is CASSSTGTGWEQYF. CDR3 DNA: TGCGCCAGCAGCTCAACCGGGACAGGGTGGGAGCAGTACTTC.